The clone carrying this TCR beta chain is categorized as medium-sized. The source of the sample is a study of blood T cell repertoires in COVID-19. Germline trimming cut 6 bases from V and 7 bases from J; bases unmatched to any gene: 12. Germline loops: CDR1 LNHDA, CDR2 SQIVND (reference sequence). The CDR3 length is 16 residues. Data came from immunoSEQ multiplex PCR; TCRdb stores just in-frame clones and leaves some out. The data hold 40,000 or so clones, with 88% observed a single time. Sequences were obtained from peripheral blood. J is TRBJ1-4 and V is TRBV19; 9 bases map to TRBD1. The sequence derives from a human donor in a cohort sampled during active COVID-19. This CDR3 is CASSIGDGQGSEKLFF. CDR3 bases: TGTGCCAGTAGCATCGGGGATGGACAGGGGAGTGAAAAACTGTTTTTT. Full variable domain (outside the CDR3, taken from reference TRBV19 and TRBJ1-4): DGGITQSPKYLFRKEGQNVTLSCEQNLNHDAMYWYRQDPGQGLRLIYYSQIVNDFQKGDIAEGYSVSREKKESFPLTVTSAQKNPTAFYLCASSIGDGQGSEKLFFGSGTQLSVL.